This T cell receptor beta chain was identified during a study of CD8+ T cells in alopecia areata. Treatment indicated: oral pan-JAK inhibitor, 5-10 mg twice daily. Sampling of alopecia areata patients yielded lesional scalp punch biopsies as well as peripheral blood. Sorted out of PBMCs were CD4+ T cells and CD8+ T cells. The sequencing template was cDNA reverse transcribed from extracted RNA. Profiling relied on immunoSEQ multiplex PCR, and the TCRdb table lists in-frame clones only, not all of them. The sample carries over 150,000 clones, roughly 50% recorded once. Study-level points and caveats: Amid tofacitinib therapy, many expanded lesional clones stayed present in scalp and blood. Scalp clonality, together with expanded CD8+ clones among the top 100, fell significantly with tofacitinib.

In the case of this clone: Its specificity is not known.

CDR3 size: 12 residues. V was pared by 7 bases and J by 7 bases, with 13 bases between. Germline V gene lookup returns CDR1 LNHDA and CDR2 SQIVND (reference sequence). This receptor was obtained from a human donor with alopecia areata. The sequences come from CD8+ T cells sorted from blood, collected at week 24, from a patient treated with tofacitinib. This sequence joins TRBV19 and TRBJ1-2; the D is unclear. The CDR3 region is CASIGGYGGYTF. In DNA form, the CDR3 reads TGTGCCAGTATTGGAGGGTACGGTGGCTACACCTTC.